This TCR beta chain was retrieved from a study of CD8+ T cells in alopecia areata. The CDR3 is 12 amino acids. In germline, CDR1 is LNHDA, CDR2 SQIVND (reference sequence). With 6 bases removed from V and 0 bases from J, the gap between germline ends came to 4 bases. PBMCs were stained for CD3, CD4 and CD8, and CD4+ and CD8+ T cells were sorted. cDNA prepared by RNA extraction and subsequent reverse transcription served as the template for sequencing. The method was immunoSEQ multiplex PCR; TCRdb's version includes in-frame clones alone and lacks a portion of them. The profile shows over 50,000 clones, 40% to 50% of them singletons.

Sequenced here: CD8+ T cells sorted from blood, sampled at week 0. The source is a human donor with alopecia areata. The rearrangement joins TRBV19 to TRBJ2-3, with unresolved D. The CDR3 loop is CASRWSTDTQYF. The CDR3 DNA reads TGTGCCAGTAGATGGAGCACAGATACGCAGTATTTT. Using reference TRBV19 and TRBJ2-3 for the parts outside the CDR3, the full variable domain is DGGITQSPKYLFRKEGQNVTLSCEQNLNHDAMYWYRQDPGQGLRLIYYSQIVNDFQKGDIAEGYSVSREKKESFPLTVTSAQKNPTAFYLCASRWSTDTQYFGPGTRLTVL.